This T cell receptor beta chain was identified during a study of PD-1 blockade in classical Hodgkin lymphoma. Comment on this clone: Its antigen is still unknown.

Findings of the study overall: What caused the repertoire differences, perhaps disease activity or prior therapy, remains undefined. Those achieving complete response showed baseline diversity like newly diagnosed patients. CD8+ TCR diversity did not rise significantly by C4D1, unlike CD4+.

Time point described: cycle 4 day 1 (C4D1), after less than seven weeks of nivolumab. Autologous stem cell transplantation was followed by relapse in every patient, and brentuximab vedotin exposure varied. Purification of CD4+ T cells from thawed PBMCs was achieved by magnetic negative selection. Germline loops: CDR1 SGHTA, CDR2 FQGNSA. V trimming: 7 bases; J trimming: 2 bases; junction bases outside the gene matches: 9. The CDR3 has 15 amino acids. The data were produced by immunoSEQ multiplex PCR, yet TCRdb's version contains in-frame clones alone and is incomplete. Seen here are some 10,000 clones, roughly 84% observed once, and the top ten hold 1.5%.

Sequenced material: CD4+ T cells from blood, taken before the fourth cycle of nivolumab. This TCR was sampled from a human donor with classical Hodgkin lymphoma. The gene calls are TRBV7-2 and TRBJ2-3; the match to TRBD1 covers 7 bases. The CDR3 coding sequence is TGTGCCAGCATGGCCGGACAGGCGCTCACAGATACGCAGTATTTT. Its translation is CASMAGQALTDTQYF. The whole variable domain, remainder taken from reference TRBV7-2 and TRBJ2-3, is GAGVSQSPSNKVTEKGKDVELRCDPISGHTALYWYRQSLGQGLEFLIYFQGNSAPDKSGLPSDRFSAERTGGSVSTLTIQRTQQEDSAVYLCASMAGQALTDTQYFGPGTRLTVL.